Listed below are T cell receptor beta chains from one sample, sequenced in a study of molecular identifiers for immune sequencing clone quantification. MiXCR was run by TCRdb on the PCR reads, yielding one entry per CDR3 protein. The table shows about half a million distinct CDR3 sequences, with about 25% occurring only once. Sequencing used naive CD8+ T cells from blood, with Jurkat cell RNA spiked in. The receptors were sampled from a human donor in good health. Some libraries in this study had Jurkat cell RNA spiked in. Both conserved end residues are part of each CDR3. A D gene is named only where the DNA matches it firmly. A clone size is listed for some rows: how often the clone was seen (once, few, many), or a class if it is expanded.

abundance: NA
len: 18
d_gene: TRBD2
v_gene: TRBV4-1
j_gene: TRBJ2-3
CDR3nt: TGCGCCAGCAGCCTTCCGGGACTAGCGGGGGGATTTGCAGATACGCAGTATTTT
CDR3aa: CASSLPGLAGGFADTQYF

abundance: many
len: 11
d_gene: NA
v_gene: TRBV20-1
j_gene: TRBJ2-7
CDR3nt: TGCAGTGCTAGAGAAGGGCGCGAGCAGTACTTC
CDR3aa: CSAREGREQYF

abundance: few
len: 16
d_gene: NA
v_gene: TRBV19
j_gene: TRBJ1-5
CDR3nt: TGTGCCAGTAGTATACTGGGGGGCCTTACCAATCAGCCCCAGCATTTT
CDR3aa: CASSILGGLTNQPQHF

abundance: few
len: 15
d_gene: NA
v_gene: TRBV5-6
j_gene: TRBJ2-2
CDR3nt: TGTGCCAGCAGCTTTGGCCAGCGAAGCACCGGGGAGCTGTTTTTT
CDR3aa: CASSFGQRSTGELFF

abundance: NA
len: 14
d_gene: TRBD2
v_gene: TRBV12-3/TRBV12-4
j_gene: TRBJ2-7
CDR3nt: TGTGCCAGCAGACCTGGACTAGCTGGTTACGAGCAGTACTTC
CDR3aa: CASRPGLAGYEQYF

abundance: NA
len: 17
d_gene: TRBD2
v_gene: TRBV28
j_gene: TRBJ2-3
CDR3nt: TGTGCCAGCTCATCGCTAGCGGGAGGTACCCCCGCAGATACGCAGTATTTT
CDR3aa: CASSSLAGGTPADTQYF

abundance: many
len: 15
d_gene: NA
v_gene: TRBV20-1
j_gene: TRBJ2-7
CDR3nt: TGCAGTGCTAAGGCCAACAGGGTGGGGGGCTACGAGCAGTACTTC
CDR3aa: CSAKANRVGGYEQYF

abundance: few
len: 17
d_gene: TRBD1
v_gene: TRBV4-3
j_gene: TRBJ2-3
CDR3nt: TGCGCCAGCAGCCAAGATCCCGACAGGGGGGGCACAGATACGCAGTATTTT
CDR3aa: CASSQDPDRGGTDTQYF

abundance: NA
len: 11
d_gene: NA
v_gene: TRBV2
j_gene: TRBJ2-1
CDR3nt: TGTGCCAGCAGGGGATACAATGAGCAGTTCTTC
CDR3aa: CASRGYNEQFF

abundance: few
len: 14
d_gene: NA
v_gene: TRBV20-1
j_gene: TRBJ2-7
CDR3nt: TGCAGTGCTAGGGGTCAGACTAATTCCTACGAGCAGTACTTC
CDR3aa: CSARGQTNSYEQYF

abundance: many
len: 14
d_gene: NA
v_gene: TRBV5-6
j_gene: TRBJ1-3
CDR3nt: TGTGCCAGCAACCCGGGGAACTCTGGAAACACCATATATTTT
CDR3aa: CASNPGNSGNTIYF

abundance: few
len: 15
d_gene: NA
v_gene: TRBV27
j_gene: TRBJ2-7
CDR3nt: TGTGCCAGCAGTCCCGACCCCCGAGGGCCAACTAGGCAGTACTTC
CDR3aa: CASSPDPRGPTRQYF

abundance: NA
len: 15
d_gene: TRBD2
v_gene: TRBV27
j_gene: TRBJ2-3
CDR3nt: TGTGCCAGCAGTCCGGGGACTAGCGGGATCGACGCGCAGTATTTT
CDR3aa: CASSPGTSGIDAQYF

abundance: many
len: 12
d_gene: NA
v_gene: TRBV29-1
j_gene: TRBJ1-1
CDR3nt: TGCAGCGTTGAGGTAATTAATACTGAAGCTTTCTTT
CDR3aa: CSVEVINTEAFF

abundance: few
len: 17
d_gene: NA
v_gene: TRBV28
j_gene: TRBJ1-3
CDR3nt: TGTGCCAGCAGCCCCGACGGGGGTTATTCTTCTGGAAACACCATATATTTT
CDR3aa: CASSPDGGYSSGNTIYF

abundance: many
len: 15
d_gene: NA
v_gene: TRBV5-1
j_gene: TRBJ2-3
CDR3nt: TGCGCCAGCAGCTTGTGGTCTAGCGGCACAGATACGCAGTATTTT
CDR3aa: CASSLWSSGTDTQYF

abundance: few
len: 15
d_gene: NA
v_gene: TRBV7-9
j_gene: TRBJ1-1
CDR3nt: TGTGCCAGCAGCTTAGCTTCCGGGACGGACACTGAAGCTTTCTTT
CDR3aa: CASSLASGTDTEAFF

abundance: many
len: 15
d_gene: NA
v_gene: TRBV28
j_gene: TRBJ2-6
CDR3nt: TGTGCCAGCAGTTTGACCCGAACTGGGGCCAACGTCCTGACTTTC
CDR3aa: CASSLTRTGANVLTF

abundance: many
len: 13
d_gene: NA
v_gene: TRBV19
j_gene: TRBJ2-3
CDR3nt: TGTGCCAGTAGTATCAAGCTAACAGATACGCAGTATTTT
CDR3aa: CASSIKLTDTQYF

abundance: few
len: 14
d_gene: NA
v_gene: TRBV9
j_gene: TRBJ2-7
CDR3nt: TGTGCCAGCAGCTTCGGACAACAATCCTACGAGCAGTACTTC
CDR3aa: CASSFGQQSYEQYF

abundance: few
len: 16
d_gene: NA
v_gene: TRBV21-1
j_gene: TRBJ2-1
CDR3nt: TGTGCCAGCAGCAAAGAAGGAGGGGACCCCTTTAATGAGCAGTTCTTC
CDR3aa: CASSKEGGDPFNEQFF

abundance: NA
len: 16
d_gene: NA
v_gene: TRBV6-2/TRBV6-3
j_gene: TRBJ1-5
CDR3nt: TGTGCCAGCAGTTCCTCTGCGGAGCGGGGCAATCAGCCCCAGCATTTT
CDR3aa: CASSSSAERGNQPQHF

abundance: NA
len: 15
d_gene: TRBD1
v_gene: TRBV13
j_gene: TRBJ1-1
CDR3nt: TGTGCCAGCAGCTCGCTCGGACAGGGTGAAACTGAAGCTTTCTTT
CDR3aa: CASSSLGQGETEAFF

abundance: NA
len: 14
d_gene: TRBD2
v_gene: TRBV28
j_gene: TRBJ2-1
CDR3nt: TGTGCCAGCAGTGCCCTAGCGGGAGGTAATGAGCAGTTCTTC
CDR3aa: CASSALAGGNEQFF

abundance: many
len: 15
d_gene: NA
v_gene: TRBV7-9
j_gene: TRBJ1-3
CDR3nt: TGTGCCAGCAGCCAACTAGACATATCTGGAAACACCATATATTTT
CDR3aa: CASSQLDISGNTIYF

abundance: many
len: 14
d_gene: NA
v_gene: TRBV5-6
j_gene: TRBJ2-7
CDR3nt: TGTGCCAGCAGCCCCGGGCCAGTTGGCTACGAGCAGTACTTC
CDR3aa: CASSPGPVGYEQYF

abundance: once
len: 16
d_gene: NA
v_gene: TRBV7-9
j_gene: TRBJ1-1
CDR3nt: TGTGCCAGCAGCTCTGAGGGCGCCGGGAGAATCACTGAAGCTTTCTTT
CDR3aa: CASSSEGAGRITEAFF

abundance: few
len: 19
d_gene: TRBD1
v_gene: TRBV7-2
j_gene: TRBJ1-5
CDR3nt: TGTGCCAGCAGTTACTATCCGGGACAGGGGGCGTATAGCAATCAGCCCCAGCATTTT
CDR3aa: CASSYYPGQGAYSNQPQHF

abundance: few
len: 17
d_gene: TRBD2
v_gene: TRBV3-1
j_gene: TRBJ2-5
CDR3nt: TGTGCCAGCAGCCAAGCGACAGCGGGGGTCCTCCAAGAGACCCAGTACTTC
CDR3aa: CASSQATAGVLQETQYF

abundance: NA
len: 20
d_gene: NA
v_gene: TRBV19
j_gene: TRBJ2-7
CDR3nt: TGTGCCAGTAGTATGGCCAGCGAAACAGGACGGAGCGGGTCAACCTACGAGCAGTACTTC
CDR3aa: CASSMASETGRSGSTYEQYF

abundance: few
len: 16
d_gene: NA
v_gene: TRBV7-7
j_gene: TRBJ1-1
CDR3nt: TGTGCTAGCAGCTTATTACGGACAGACAGTGACACTGAAGCTTTCTTT
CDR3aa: CASSLLRTDSDTEAFF

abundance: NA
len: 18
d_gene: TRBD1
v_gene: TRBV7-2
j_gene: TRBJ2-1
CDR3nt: TGTGCCAGCAGCTTCGAAATAAGGAGACAGGGGGCCTACAATGAGCAGTTCTTC
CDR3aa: CASSFEIRRQGAYNEQFF

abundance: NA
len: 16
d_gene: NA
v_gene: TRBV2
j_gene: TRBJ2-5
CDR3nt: TGTGCCAGCAGTGAAGCGCCGGGCGGAGACCAAGAGACCCAGTACTTC
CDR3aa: CASSEAPGGDQETQYF

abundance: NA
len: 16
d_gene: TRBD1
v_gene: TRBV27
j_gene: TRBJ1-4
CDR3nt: TGTGCCAGCAGTTCCGAGACAGGGTCTCCGAATGAAAAACTGTTTTTT
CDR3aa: CASSSETGSPNEKLFF

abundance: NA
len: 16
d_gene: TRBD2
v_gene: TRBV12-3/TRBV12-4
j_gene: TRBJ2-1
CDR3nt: TGTGCCAGCAAGCCTACTAGCGGGAGCTCCTACAGTGAGCAGTTCTTC
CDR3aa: CASKPTSGSSYSEQFF

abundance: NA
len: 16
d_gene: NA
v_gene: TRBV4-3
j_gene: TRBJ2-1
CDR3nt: TGCGCCAGCAGCCTAGATGGGTGTCAGATGGACAATGAGCAGTTCTTC
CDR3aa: CASSLDGCQMDNEQFF

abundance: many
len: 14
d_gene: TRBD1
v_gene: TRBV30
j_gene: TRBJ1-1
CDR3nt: TGTGCCTGGAGTGTTGGACAGGGGAACACTGAAGCTTTCTTT
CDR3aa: CAWSVGQGNTEAFF

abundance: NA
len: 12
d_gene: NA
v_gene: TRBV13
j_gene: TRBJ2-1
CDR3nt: TGTGCCAGCAGCTTTTTTGGCAATGAGCAGTTCTTC
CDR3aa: CASSFFGNEQFF

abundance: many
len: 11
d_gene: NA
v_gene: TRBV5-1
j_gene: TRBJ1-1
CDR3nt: TGCGCCAGCAGAGATCGGACTGAAGCTTTCTTT
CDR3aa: CASRDRTEAFF

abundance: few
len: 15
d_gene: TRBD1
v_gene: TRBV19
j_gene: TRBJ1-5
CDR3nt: TGTGCCAGTAACCCGACAGGGACCAACAATCAGCCCCAGCATTTT
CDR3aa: CASNPTGTNNQPQHF

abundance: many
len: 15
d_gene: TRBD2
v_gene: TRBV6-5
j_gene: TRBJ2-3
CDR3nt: TGTGCCAGCGGGACTAGCGGGAGCGACTTTTATACGCAGTATTTT
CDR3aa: CASGTSGSDFYTQYF

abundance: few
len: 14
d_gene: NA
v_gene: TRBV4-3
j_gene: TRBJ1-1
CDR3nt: TGCGCCAGCAGCCAAACCGGGACGAACACTGAAGCTTTCTTT
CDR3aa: CASSQTGTNTEAFF

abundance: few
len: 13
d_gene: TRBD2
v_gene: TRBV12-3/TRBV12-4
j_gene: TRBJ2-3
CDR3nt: TGTGCCAGCGCGGGTAGCGGGAGAGATACGCAGTATTTT
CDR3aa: CASAGSGRDTQYF

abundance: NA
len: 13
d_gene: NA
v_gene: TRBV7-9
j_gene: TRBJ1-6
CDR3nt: TGTGCCAGCAGCGCACCAGAGAATTCACCCCTCCACTTT
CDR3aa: CASSAPENSPLHF

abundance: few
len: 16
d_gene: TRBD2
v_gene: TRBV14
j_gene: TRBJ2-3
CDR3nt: TGTGCCAGCAGCCGCTCGGGACTAGCGGACACAGATACGCAGTATTTT
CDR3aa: CASSRSGLADTDTQYF

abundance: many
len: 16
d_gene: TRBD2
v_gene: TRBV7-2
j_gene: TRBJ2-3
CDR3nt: TGTGCCAGCAGCTCCTGGACTAGCGGATACACAGATACGCAGTATTTT
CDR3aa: CASSSWTSGYTDTQYF

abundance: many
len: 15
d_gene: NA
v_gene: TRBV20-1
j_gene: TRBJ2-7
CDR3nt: TGCAGTGCTCGCCTCCGGGGAGACCCGTACTACGAGCAGTACTTC
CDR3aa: CSARLRGDPYYEQYF

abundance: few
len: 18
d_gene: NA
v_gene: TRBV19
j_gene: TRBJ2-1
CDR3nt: TGTGCCAGTAGTATAGACTTTCAGGGCCCAAGCTCCTACAATGAGCAGTTCTTC
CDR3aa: CASSIDFQGPSSYNEQFF